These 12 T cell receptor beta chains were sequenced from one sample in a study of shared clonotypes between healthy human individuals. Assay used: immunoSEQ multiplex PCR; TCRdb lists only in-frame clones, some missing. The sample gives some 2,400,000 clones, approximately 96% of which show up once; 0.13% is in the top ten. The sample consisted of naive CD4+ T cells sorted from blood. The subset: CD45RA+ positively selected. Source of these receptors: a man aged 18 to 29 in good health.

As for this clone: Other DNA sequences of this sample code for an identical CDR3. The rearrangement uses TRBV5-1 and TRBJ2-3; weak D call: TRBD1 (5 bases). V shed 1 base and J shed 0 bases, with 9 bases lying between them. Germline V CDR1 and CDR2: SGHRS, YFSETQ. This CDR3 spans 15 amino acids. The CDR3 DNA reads TGCGCCAGCAGCTTGCAGGGAAGGAGCACAGATACGCAGTATTTT. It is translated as CASSLQGRSTDTQYF.

The CDR3 DNA sequence: TGTGCCAGCAGTAACGAGAGTGGGGGCGGGTCTTTCTTT. Translated: CASSNESGGGSFF. The chain couples TRBV6-6 to TRBJ1-1, with a possible D match to TRBD1 (6 bases). The CDR3 is 13 residues long. Looked up from germline, CDR1 is MNHNY and CDR2 is SVGAGI (reference sequence). V lost 5 bases and J lost 12, with 19 bases in between.

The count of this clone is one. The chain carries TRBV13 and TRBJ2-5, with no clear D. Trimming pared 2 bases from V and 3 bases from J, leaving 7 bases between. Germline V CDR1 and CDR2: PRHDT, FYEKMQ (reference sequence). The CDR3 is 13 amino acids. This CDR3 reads CASSLRAKETQYF. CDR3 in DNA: TGTGCCAGCAGCTTAAGAGCTAAAGAGACCCAGTACTTC.

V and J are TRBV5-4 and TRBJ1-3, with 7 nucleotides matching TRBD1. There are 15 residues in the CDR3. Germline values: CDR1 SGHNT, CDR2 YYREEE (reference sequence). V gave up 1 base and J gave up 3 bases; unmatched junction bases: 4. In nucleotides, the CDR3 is TGTGCCAGCAGCTTGAGGACAGGCCTTGGAAACACCATATATTTT. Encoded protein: CASSLRTGLGNTIYF.

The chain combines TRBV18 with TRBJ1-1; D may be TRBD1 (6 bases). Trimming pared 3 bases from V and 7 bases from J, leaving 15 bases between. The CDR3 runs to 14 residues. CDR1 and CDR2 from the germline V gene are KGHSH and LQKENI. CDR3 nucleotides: TGTGCCAGCTCACCTCCCGGGGGGGGCCTTGAAGCTTTCTTT. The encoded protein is CASSPPGGGLEAFF. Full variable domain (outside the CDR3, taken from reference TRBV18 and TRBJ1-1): NAGVMQNPRHLVRRRGQEARLRCSPMKGHSHVYWYRQLPEEGLKFMVYLQKENIIDESGMPKERFSAEFPKEGPSILRIQQVVRGDSAAYFCASSPPGGGLEAFFGQGTRLTVV.

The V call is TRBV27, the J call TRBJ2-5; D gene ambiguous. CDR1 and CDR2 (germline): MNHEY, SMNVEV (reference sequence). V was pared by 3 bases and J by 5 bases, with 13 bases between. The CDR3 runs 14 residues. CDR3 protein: CASSFYDRWETQYF. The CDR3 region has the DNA TGTGCCAGCAGTTTCTACGATCGTTGGGAGACCCAGTACTTC.

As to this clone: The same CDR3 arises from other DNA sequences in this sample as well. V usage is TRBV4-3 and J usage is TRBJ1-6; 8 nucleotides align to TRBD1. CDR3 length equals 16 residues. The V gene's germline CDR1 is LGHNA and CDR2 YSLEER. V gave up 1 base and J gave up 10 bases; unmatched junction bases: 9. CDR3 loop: CASSQVMTGVGSPLHF. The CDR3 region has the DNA TGCGCCAGCAGCCAAGTCATGACAGGGGTAGGGTCACCCCTCCACTTT.

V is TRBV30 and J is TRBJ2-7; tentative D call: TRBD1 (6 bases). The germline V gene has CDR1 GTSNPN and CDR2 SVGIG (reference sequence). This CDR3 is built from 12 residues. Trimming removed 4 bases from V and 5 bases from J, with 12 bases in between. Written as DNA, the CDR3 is TGTGCCTGGAACAGGGAGTACAACGAGCAGTACTTC. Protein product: CAWNREYNEQYF. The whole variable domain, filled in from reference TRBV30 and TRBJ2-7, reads SQTIHQWPATLVQPVGSPLSLECTVEGTSNPNLYWYRQAAGRGLQLLFYSVGIGQISSEVPQNLSASRPQDRQFILSSKKLLLSDSGFYLCAWNREYNEQYFGPGTRLTVT.

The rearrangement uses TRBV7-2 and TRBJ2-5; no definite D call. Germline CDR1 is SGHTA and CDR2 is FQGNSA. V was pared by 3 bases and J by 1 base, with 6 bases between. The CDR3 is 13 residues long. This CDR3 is CASSFGLQETQYF. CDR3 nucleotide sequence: TGTGCCAGCAGCTTTGGCCTCCAAGAGACCCAGTACTTC.

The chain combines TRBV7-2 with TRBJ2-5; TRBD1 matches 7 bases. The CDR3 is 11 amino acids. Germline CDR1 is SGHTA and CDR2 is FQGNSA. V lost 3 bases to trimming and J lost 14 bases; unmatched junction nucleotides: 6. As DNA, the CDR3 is TGTGCCAGCAGCTTGACAGGGCCCGTTTACTTC. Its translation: CASSLTGPVYF.

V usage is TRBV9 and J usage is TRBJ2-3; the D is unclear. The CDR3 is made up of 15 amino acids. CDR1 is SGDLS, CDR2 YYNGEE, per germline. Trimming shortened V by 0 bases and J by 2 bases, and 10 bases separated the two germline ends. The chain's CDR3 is CASSVASGATDTQYF. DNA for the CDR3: TGTGCCAGCAGCGTAGCGTCCGGAGCCACAGATACGCAGTATTTT.

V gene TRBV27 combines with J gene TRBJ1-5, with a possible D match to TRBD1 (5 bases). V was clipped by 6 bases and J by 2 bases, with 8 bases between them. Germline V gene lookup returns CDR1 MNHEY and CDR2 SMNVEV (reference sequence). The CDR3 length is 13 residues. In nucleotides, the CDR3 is TGTGCCAGCAGAGGCAGGGGCAATCAGCCCCAGCATTTT. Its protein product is CASRGRGNQPQHF.